This TCR beta chain stems from a study of blood T cell repertoires in COVID-19. Background on the study: PBMCs, B-cell-depleted T cells, or T cells provided the cDNA or gDNA that made up the material.

In the authors' workflow: Nucleated cell number was recorded as an estimate derived from reference gene primer amplification. Data came from immunoSEQ multiplex PCR; TCRdb stores just in-frame clones and leaves some out. V and J calls plus clone size are reproduced from that table; the DNA served to infer D and trimming. The sample has about 69,000 clones, 65% to 90% seen once. V dropped 3 bases and J dropped 1 base, with 7 bases sitting between them. The germline V gene encodes CDR1 LNHDA and CDR2 SQIVND (reference sequence). The CDR3 length is 14 residues. The sequenced sample consisted of peripheral blood. The receptor was derived from a man older than 75 with acute or convalescent COVID-19. The J gene is TRBJ1-5, the V gene TRBV19; D remains ambiguous. Written as DNA, the CDR3 is TGTGCCAGTAGTATGCGGGAGAGCAATCAGCCCCAGCATTTT. As protein: CASSMRESNQPQHF.